One and the same sample provided the 21 T cell receptor beta chains below, sequenced in a study of PD-1 blockade in classical Hodgkin lymphoma. Repertoires were generated with immunoSEQ multiplex PCR, while TCRdb's copy carries only in-frame clones and drops some. This table has about 9,700 clones, nearly 85% appearing once. Regarding time point: cycle 4 day 1 (C4D1), after 6 weeks of nivolumab. In every patient, relapse followed autologous stem cell transplantation, while exposure to brentuximab vedotin differed. The sample in question was peripheral blood mononuclear cells (PBMCs), obtained before the fourth cycle of nivolumab. The receptors originated from a human donor with classical Hodgkin lymphoma.

The chain employs TRBV15 and TRBJ2-2; no firm D call. Per the germline V gene, CDR1 is LNHNV and CDR2 is YYDKDF (reference sequence). The V and J ends lost 3 bases and 0 bases respectively, with 17 bases between them. CDR3 length: 18 amino acids. CDR3 sequence reads: CATSSRPTSPPNTGELFF. As DNA, the CDR3 is TGTGCCACCAGCAGTAGGCCGACGTCCCCTCCGAACACCGGGGAGCTGTTTTTT.

V usage is TRBV11-2 and J usage is TRBJ2-7; D perhaps matches TRBD1 (5 bases). Germline CDR1 and CDR2: SGHAT and FQNNGV. V lost 1 base to trimming and J lost 1 base, with 5 bases between them. This CDR3 has 13 amino acids. In DNA form, the CDR3 reads TGTGCCAGCAGCTTAGGACAGTCCTACGAGCAGTACTTC. Amino acid sequence: CASSLGQSYEQYF.

The chain uses TRBV6-5 and TRBJ1-2; perhaps TRBD1 as D (6 bases). Trimming cost V 5 bases and J 3 bases, with 10 bases left between them. CDR3 size: 13 residues. Germline V lookup: CDR1 MNHEY, CDR2 SVGAGI. The CDR3 reads CASSDPGDYGYTF. CDR3 coding DNA: TGTGCCAGCAGTGACCCAGGGGACTATGGCTACACCTTC.

The chain combines TRBV7-8 with TRBJ1-6; weak D call: TRBD1 (5 bases). Germline CDR1 and CDR2: SGHVS and FQNEAQ. The CDR3 sequence is 15 residues long. V was shortened by 5 bases and J by 9 bases, with 17 bases between the two germline ends. The CDR3 DNA is TGTGCCAGCAGCCCAAGCCGGGACGGCCCTTCACCCCTCCACTTT. This translates into CASSPSRDGPSPLHF.

The chain uses TRBV2 and TRBJ1-2; 8 nucleotides agree with TRBD1. The germline gives CDR1 SNHLY, CDR2 FYNNEI. Losses at the gene ends were 3 bases for V and 6 bases for J; bases not matched to a gene: 9. CDR3 length equals 15 residues. The CDR3 nucleotides read TGTGCCAGCAGTGACGAGTCAGGGGGCTTTAATGGCTACACCTTC. Amino acids: CASSDESGGFNGYTF.

The chain has TRBV12-5 and TRBJ2-5, with D possibly being TRBD1 or TRBD2 (5 bases each). V dropped 5 bases and J dropped 4 bases, with 14 bases sitting between them. CDR1 and CDR2 (germline): LGHNT, FRNRAP. CDR3 size: 14 residues. CDR3 coding DNA: TGTGCTAGTGGTAAAACAGGCGGGCCAGAGACCCAGTACTTC. Translation gives CASGKTGGPETQYF.

The J gene is TRBJ2-7, the V gene TRBV19; D is possibly TRBD1 or TRBD2 (6 bases each). This CDR3 comprises 15 residues. The germline V and J ends were trimmed by 4 bases and 3 bases, with 16 bases remaining between them. Germline assignment: CDR1 LNHDA and CDR2 SQIVND (reference sequence). CDR3 protein: CASSTAQGRNYEQYF. In DNA, the CDR3 is TGTGCCAGTAGTACCGCCCAGGGGAGGAACTACGAGCAGTACTTC. Full variable domain (remainder filled in from reference TRBV19 and TRBJ2-7): DGGITQSPKYLFRKEGQNVTLSCEQNLNHDAMYWYRQDPGQGLRLIYYSQIVNDFQKGDIAEGYSVSREKKESFPLTVTSAQKNPTAFYLCASSTAQGRNYEQYFGPGTRLTVT.

CDR3 in DNA: TGCAGCGTTGTATCAATCTCTAGCGGGAGGCCTTACGAGCAGTACTTC. It translates to CSVVSISSGRPYEQYF. The V and J genes are TRBV29-1 and TRBJ2-7, with 11 bases fitting TRBD2. V lost 4 bases to trimming and J lost 4 bases; unmatched junction nucleotides: 12. Germline lookup yields CDR1 SQVTM and CDR2 ANQGSEA. The CDR3 totals 16 residues.

The chain recombines TRBV27 with TRBJ2-7; 14 bases align to TRBD2. There are 16 residues in the CDR3. Per germline, CDR1 MNHEY and CDR2 SMNVEV (reference sequence). Trimming took 5 bases from V and 6 from J; bases not matched to a gene: 9. In nucleotides, the CDR3 is TGTGCCAGCAGTCCTTACGGGACTAGCGGGAGAACCGAGCAGTACTTC. Protein sequence: CASSPYGTSGRTEQYF.

The chain employs TRBV5-5 and TRBJ1-1, with D hard to call. The CDR3 sequence is 16 residues long. V lost 4 bases and J lost 0, with 16 bases in between. Germline V gene lookup returns CDR1 SGHKS and CDR2 YYEKEE (reference sequence). DNA for the CDR3: TGTGCCAGCAGCCCGGACTTCCCGTGGATGAACACTGAAGCTTTCTTT. Amino acids: CASSPDFPWMNTEAFF.

Here the CDR3 DNA reads TGTGCCAGCAGCTACGCCGGTGGGTGGGATACGCAGTATTTT. This encodes CASSYAGGWDTQYF. The chain carries TRBV7-9 and TRBJ2-3; no reliable D call. Trimming left V 4 bases short and J 6 bases short, with 14 bases between. CDR1 SEHNR and CDR2 FQNEAQ come from the germline V gene (reference sequence). The CDR3 contains 14 residues.

The rearrangement links TRBV27 to TRBJ2-3, with 15 positions matching TRBD2. The CDR3 spans 21 residues. V trimming: 3 bases; J trimming: 3 bases; junction bases outside the gene matches: 16. The germline V gene has CDR1 MNHEY and CDR2 SMNVEV (reference sequence). The DNA for the CDR3 is TGTGCCAGCAGTTTGCAAGGGACTAGCGGGAGGTCACAAACGTGGACAGATACGCAGTATTTT. As protein: CASSLQGTSGRSQTWTDTQYF.

The chain carries TRBV29-1 and TRBJ2-5, with D uncertain. Germline CDR1 is SQVTM and CDR2 is ANQGSEA. Deletions cut 4 bases from V and 4 bases from J, with 10 bases between. This CDR3 has 12 amino acids. In DNA form, the CDR3 reads TGCAGCGTTGGTGTTCTCGGAGAGACCCAGTACTTC. It specifies CSVGVLGETQYF.

This chain links TRBV30 with TRBJ2-5; 12 nucleotides match TRBD2. The CDR3 consists of 14 residues. Germline values: CDR1 GTSNPN, CDR2 SVGIG (reference sequence). Trimming at V came to 5 bases and at J to 5 bases, leaving 6 bases not matched to a gene. CDR3 DNA sequence: TGTGCCTGGTGCCTAGCGGGGGGGCTCGAGACCCAGTACTTC. Protein: CAWCLAGGLETQYF.

The V gene is TRBV5-1, the J gene TRBJ2-5, with 7 bases that match TRBD1. Trimming removed 4 bases from V and 5 bases from J; junction bases left unmatched: 8. The germline gives CDR1 SGHRS, CDR2 YFSETQ. The CDR3 contains 14 residues. Here the CDR3 DNA reads TGCGCCAGCAGCCAAAACAGGGGCGGGGAGACCCAGTACTTC. Its protein is CASSQNRGGETQYF.

CDR3 amino acids: CASSLNGRVSKNIQYF. The CDR3 DNA reads TGCGCCAGCAGCTTGAACGGGAGGGTGTCCAAAAACATTCAGTACTTC. The chain carries TRBV5-1 and TRBJ2-4; TRBD2 agrees at 8 bases. This CDR3 has 16 residues. V lost 1 base to trimming and J lost 2 bases; unmatched junction nucleotides: 5. The V gene's germline CDR1 is SGHRS and CDR2 YFSETQ.

This clone occurred a few times. The chain recombines TRBV7-9 with TRBJ2-7; possibly TRBD1 for D (6 bases). Germline CDR1 and CDR2: SEHNR and FQNEAQ (reference sequence). Trimming took 0 bases from V and 5 from J, leaving 14 bases between them. CDR3 length: 15 residues. The CDR3 sequence is CASSLARGLKHEQYF. CDR3 DNA: TGTGCCAGCAGCTTAGCGAGGGGGTTGAAACACGAGCAGTACTTC. The whole variable domain, filled in from reference TRBV7-9 and TRBJ2-7, reads DTGVSQNPRHKITKRGQNVTFRCDPISEHNRLYWYRQTLGQGPEFLTYFQNEAQLEKSRLLSDRFSAERPKGSFSTLEIQRTEQGDSAMYLCASSLARGLKHEQYFGPGTRLTVT.

The CDR3 DNA reads TGCGCCAGCAGCTCGAACTACGGGGGCAGGTATTATGGCTACACCTTC. Translation: CASSSNYGGRYYGYTF. The rearrangement links TRBV5-1 to TRBJ1-2; maybe TRBD1 (6 bases). The CDR3 is 16 amino acids. Per the germline V gene, CDR1 is SGHRS and CDR2 is YFSETQ. Between the trimmed V and J ends, which lost 3 bases and 5 bases, there was a span of 20 bases.

This clone was seen a single time. The chain has TRBV9 and TRBJ2-7; D remains unclear. Germline CDR1 is SGDLS and CDR2 is YYNGEE. V lost 4 bases and J lost 6, with 17 bases in between. The CDR3 has 14 amino acids. The CDR3 is CASSPWGSIGEQYF. DNA of the CDR3: TGTGCCAGCAGCCCTTGGGGTTCCATCGGCGAGCAGTACTTC.

The chain joins TRBV5-6 to TRBJ1-4; 8 bases are a match to TRBD1. CDR3 length: 15 residues. In germline, CDR1 is SGHDT, CDR2 YYEEEE. The V segment lost 4 bases and the J segment 4 bases; nucleotides outside the gene matches: 6. The CDR3 region is CASSAGGAGNEKLFF. CDR3 in DNA: TGTGCCAGCAGCGCAGGGGGCGCCGGTAATGAAAAACTGTTTTTT.

The chain carries TRBV7-9 and TRBJ1-2; possible D gene TRBD1, 6 bases. There are 12 residues in the CDR3. Trimming pared 5 bases from V and 8 bases from J, leaving 12 bases between. The germline V gene encodes CDR1 SEHNR and CDR2 FQNEAQ (reference sequence). CDR3 protein: CASSEQGYGYTF. DNA for the CDR3: TGTGCCAGCAGCGAACAGGGTTACGGCTACACCTTC.